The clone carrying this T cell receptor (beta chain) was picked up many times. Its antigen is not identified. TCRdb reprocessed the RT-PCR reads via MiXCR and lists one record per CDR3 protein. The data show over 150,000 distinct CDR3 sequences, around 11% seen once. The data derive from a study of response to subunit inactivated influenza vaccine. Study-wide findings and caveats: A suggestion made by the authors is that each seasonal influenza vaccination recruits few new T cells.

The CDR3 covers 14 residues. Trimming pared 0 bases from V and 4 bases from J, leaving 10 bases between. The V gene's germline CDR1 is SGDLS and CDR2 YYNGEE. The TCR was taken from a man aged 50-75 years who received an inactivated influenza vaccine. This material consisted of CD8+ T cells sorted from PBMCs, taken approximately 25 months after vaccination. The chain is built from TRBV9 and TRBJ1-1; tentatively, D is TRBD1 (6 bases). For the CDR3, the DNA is TGTGCCAGCAGCGTAGCTCAGGGGTCCACTGAAGCTTTCTTT. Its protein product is CASSVAQGSTEAFF.